A selection of T cell receptor beta chains follows, all from one sample in a study of blood T cell repertoires in COVID-19. The protocol was immunoSEQ multiplex PCR, while the TCRdb copy is restricted to in-frame clones and leaves out a portion. This table holds a few hundred thousand clones, 80% to 90% found once. The source material was peripheral blood. These receptors were collected from a woman in her 70s with acute or convalescent COVID-19. The CDR3 runs from the conserved cysteine through the conserved F or W. D genes are given only for firm matches. Rows give clone size only sometimes, using once, few, many, or a class for an expanded clone.

cdr3_nt | cdr3_aa | clone_size | d_call | j_call | v_call
TGTGCCTGGAGTGTACGGAGCTATGGCTACACCTTC | CAWSVRSYGYTF | - | - | TRBJ1-2 | TRBV30
TGTGCCAGCAGAAAACGTGATCAGAGCACAGATACGCAGTATTTT | CASRKRDQSTDTQYF | - | - | TRBJ2-3 | TRBV2
TGTGCCAGCCGCAGGAGTTGGGGGGTGAACACTGAAGCTTTCTTT | CASRRSWGVNTEAFF | - | - | TRBJ1-1 | TRBV6-5
TGTGCCAGCAGCCCAGGGGAGACTGAAGCTTTCTTT | CASSPGETEAFF | - | - | TRBJ1-1 | TRBV5-6
TGCGCCAGCAGCCAAGTTGCGGCGCTAACGGGAAACACCATATATTTT | CASSQVAALTGNTIYF | - | - | TRBJ1-3 | TRBV4-1
TGTGCCAGTAGTATAGAAGGGACTAGCGGGGCCTACGAGCAGTACTTC | CASSIEGTSGAYEQYF | few | TRBD2 | TRBJ2-7 | TRBV19
TGTGCCAGCAGCTTTACAGGGGAAGCGGCAGATACGCAGTATTTT | CASSFTGEAADTQYF | - | TRBD1 | TRBJ2-3 | TRBV7-9
TGTGCCAGTGGTATAGGGAGCGGGAGTCCCTACGAGCAGTACTTC | CASGIGSGSPYEQYF | - | TRBD2 | TRBJ2-7 | TRBV19
TGCGCCAGCAGGGGACAGGGAATGTCACCCTCACCCCTCCACTTT | CASRGQGMSPSPLHF | few | TRBD1 | TRBJ1-6 | TRBV5-1
TGCGCCAGCAGCTCTACTCCACAGGGGGCGCCGAGCACTGAAGCTTTCTTT | CASSSTPQGAPSTEAFF | - | TRBD1 | TRBJ1-1 | TRBV5-1
TGTGCCAGCAGCTTAGGGGGGGCTGTGGGCTACACCTTC | CASSLGGAVGYTF | - | - | TRBJ1-2 | TRBV5-8
TGTGCCAGCAGCCCCGGGACAGGGCGCGGCTACACCTTC | CASSPGTGRGYTF | - | TRBD1 | TRBJ1-2 | TRBV12-3/TRBV12-4
TGTGCCAGCAGCTCGGGACTTCAAGAGACCCAGTACTTC | CASSSGLQETQYF | - | - | TRBJ2-5 | TRBV11-3
TGTGCCAGCAGTTGGCTAGCGGACAATGAGCAGTTCTTC | CASSWLADNEQFF | - | TRBD2 | TRBJ2-1 | TRBV27
TGCAGCGTTGAAGATCCCGACGGGGTACGGGATGAAGCTTTCTTT | CSVEDPDGVRDEAFF | - | - | TRBJ1-1 | TRBV29-1
TGTGCCAGCAGTGCGGCTAGCGGGGAAAGGCAGTACTTC | CASSAASGERQYF | many | TRBD2 | TRBJ2-7 | TRBV2
TGTGCCAGCAGACCTATCACGGGCACTGAAGCTTTCTTT | CASRPITGTEAFF | - | - | TRBJ1-1 | TRBV7-8
TGCGCCAGCAGCTTGGAGGACAGGGGTTATGGCTACACCTTC | CASSLEDRGYGYTF | - | TRBD1 | TRBJ1-2 | TRBV5-1
TGTGCCAGCAGTGACTTAGCGCGGGAAGAGACCCAGTACTTC | CASSDLAREETQYF | - | - | TRBJ2-5 | TRBV25-1
TGTGCCAGCCGAGCGGGGAAAGAGACCCAGTACTTC | CASRAGKETQYF | - | TRBD2 | TRBJ2-5 | TRBV28
TGTGCCATCAGCCCTTTTTCCGCCGAGGCCTCACAGCCCCAGCATTTT | CAISPFSAEASQPQHF | - | - | TRBJ1-5 | TRBV10-3
TGTGCCAGCAGGGCGCGGGGGAGCTCCTATAATTCACCCCTCCACTTT | CASRARGSSYNSPLHF | - | - | TRBJ1-6 | TRBV28
TGTGCCATCAGTGGCCAGCGGGGCTCCTACGAGCAGTACTTC | CAISGQRGSYEQYF | - | TRBD2 | TRBJ2-7 | TRBV10-3
TGTGCCAGCAGTTTGCGCTTGTCAAGCACAGATACGCAGTATTTT | CASSLRLSSTDTQYF | once | - | TRBJ2-3 | TRBV27
TGTGCCAGCAGTGAATGGGGCGACAGGGCCGGGGAGCTGTTTTTT | CASSEWGDRAGELFF | - | TRBD1 | TRBJ2-2 | TRBV6-1
TGTGCCAGCAGCCAAGATCGGCAGGGAAGAAACACCATATATTTT | CASSQDRQGRNTIYF | - | - | TRBJ1-3 | TRBV4-2
TGTGCCAGCAGTGATGGAGGGGATACGCAGTATTTT | CASSDGGDTQYF | - | - | TRBJ2-3 | TRBV2
TGTGCCAGCAGCTTAGCGGGGGGCTATGGCTACACCTTC | CASSLAGGYGYTF | - | - | TRBJ1-2 | TRBV11-2
TGCGCCAGCAGCCAGAGACAGGAAAATCAGCCCCAGCATTTT | CASSQRQENQPQHF | - | - | TRBJ1-5 | TRBV4-1
TGTGCCTGGAGTGGGACAGCGGGAAACACCATATATTTT | CAWSGTAGNTIYF | - | - | TRBJ1-3 | TRBV30
TGCGCCAGCAGTGACTCCCGCAGGGTGGCCAAAAACATTCAGTACTTC | CASSDSRRVAKNIQYF | - | - | TRBJ2-4 | TRBV10-2
TGTGCCAGCAGCCCAGCCGCCGGGACAGGGCCTTACGAGCAGTACTTC | CASSPAAGTGPYEQYF | - | TRBD1 | TRBJ2-7 | TRBV3-1/TRBV3-2
TGTGCCAGCAGCTTACAGGGACAGTCGAACACCGGGGAGCTGTTTTTT | CASSLQGQSNTGELFF | - | TRBD1 | TRBJ2-2 | TRBV11-2
TGTGCCAGCAGGGCCCACGACTCCCGACCGCAGTATTTT | CASRAHDSRPQYF | - | - | TRBJ2-3 | TRBV12-3/TRBV12-4
TGCAGTGCTAGAGTGAGTGAAAAACTGTTTTTT | CSARVSEKLFF | - | - | TRBJ1-4 | TRBV20-1
TGTGCCAGCCGCAAGCACACCGGGGAGCTGTTTTTT | CASRKHTGELFF | once | - | TRBJ2-2 | TRBV27
TGTGCCAGCAGCCCGGAGGGCACTGAAGCTTTCTTT | CASSPEGTEAFF | - | - | TRBJ1-1 | TRBV3-1/TRBV3-2
TGTGCCAGCAGCCCCCACGGGTTGAGCTATGGCTACACCTTC | CASSPHGLSYGYTF | - | - | TRBJ1-2 | TRBV9
TGCAGTGCGAGTACAGGGTATAATTCACCCCTCCACTTT | CSASTGYNSPLHF | - | - | TRBJ1-6 | TRBV20-1
TGTGCCAGCAGGCCAAGACAGGGGTCCTCCTACAATGAGCAGTTCTTC | CASRPRQGSSYNEQFF | - | TRBD1 | TRBJ2-1 | TRBV28
TGTGCCTGGGGGACAGGGGGCAGTGAAAAACTGTTTTTT | CAWGTGGSEKLFF | - | TRBD1 | TRBJ1-4 | TRBV30
TGCGCCAGCAGCTTAACAGACCGCTCGGGCTACACCTTC | CASSLTDRSGYTF | - | - | TRBJ1-2 | TRBV5-1